At least ten counts were recorded for the clone carrying this TCR beta chain. Its antigen is unidentified. This sample was included in a study of T-cell reconstitution after alpha-beta-depleted transplantation in children. General observations from the study: T-cell numbers and diversity one year post-transplant derived largely from freshly generated T cells. Approximately two months post-transplant, alpha-beta T cells reportedly originated from several hundred expanded graft clones. From surviving recipient T cells and thymic progenitors came the high day-60 TCRbeta diversity observed in some patients.

The library targeted TCRbeta and was prepared with unique molecular identifiers. One entry per CDR3 protein results from TCRdb running MiXCR on the PCR reads. In the table there are fewer than 550,000 distinct CDR3 sequences, about 11% of which are singletons. This CDR3 region has 14 residues. The germline V gene encodes CDR1 SGHVS and CDR2 FNYEAQ. Germline trimming cut 3 bases from V and 4 bases from J; bases unmatched to any gene: 3. Sequencing used PBMCs, obtained before TCRalphabeta/CD19-depleted stem cell transplant. The TCR originated in a child aged 2 to 10 with inherited bone marrow failure, due to receive a stem cell transplant. The chain joins TRBV7-6 to TRBJ2-1; TRBD1 matches 7 bases. CDR3 nucleotide sequence: TGTGCCAGCAGCTTCGGGACAGATTACAATGAGCAGTTCTTC. Translating gives CASSFGTDYNEQFF.